These 22 T cell receptor beta chains came from one sample sequenced in a study of control samples from healthy donors and cancer patients. Assay used: immunoSEQ multiplex PCR; TCRdb lists only in-frame clones, some missing. This table holds 35,000 to 50,000 clones, about 89% found once. The sample comprised PBMCs. The source of these receptors is a woman aged 55 to 70 with lung cancer.

The chain combines TRBV5-1 with TRBJ2-2; D remains unclear. The CDR3 contains 13 residues. V lost 4 bases, J lost 10 bases, and 14 bases lay in between. The germline CDR1 and CDR2 sequences are SGHRS and YFSETQ. In nucleotides, the CDR3 is TGCGCCAGCAGCCCGACTTATTATGAGGAGCTGTTTTTT. Amino acid sequence: CASSPTYYEELFF. The whole variable domain, filled in from reference TRBV5-1 and TRBJ2-2, reads KAGVTQTPRYLIKTRGQQVTLSCSPISGHRSVSWYQQTPGQGLQFLFEYFSETQRNKGNFPGRFSGRQFSNSRSEMNVSTLELGDSALYLCASSPTYYEELFFGEGSRLTVL.

V usage is TRBV7-7 and J usage is TRBJ2-7; 8 nucleotides match TRBD2. The CDR3 runs to 15 residues. Trimming cost V 1 base and J 3 bases; bases outside gene matches: 5. Germline loops: CDR1 SSHAT, CDR2 FNYEAQ (reference sequence). Here the CDR3 reads CASSLGERGSYEQYF. The CDR3 DNA follows: TGTGCCAGCAGCTTAGGCGAGCGGGGGAGCTACGAGCAGTACTTC.

The chain couples TRBV5-1 to TRBJ1-1; perhaps TRBD1 as D (5 bases). The germline V gene encodes CDR1 SGHRS and CDR2 YFSETQ. The CDR3 has 13 residues. V was shortened by 1 base and J by 7 bases, with 11 bases between the two germline ends. CDR3 DNA sequence: TGCGCCAGCAGCTTGACGGGGGAAAATGAAGCTTTCTTT. It encodes CASSLTGENEAFF.

The chain links TRBV28 to TRBJ1-1; D remains ambiguous. The CDR3 has 15 amino acids. Germline V gene data show CDR1 as MDHEN and CDR2 as SYDVKM. Between the trimmed V and J ends, which lost 5 bases and 5 bases, there was a span of 18 bases. CDR3 loop: CASSPRRYRVTEAFF. For the CDR3, the DNA is TGTGCCAGCAGTCCCCGACGCTACCGGGTGACTGAAGCTTTCTTT.

The V and J genes are TRBV9 and TRBJ2-3, with unresolved D. Trimming shortened V by 2 bases and J by 0 bases, and 19 bases separated the two germline ends. Germline CDR1 SGDLS, CDR2 YYNGEE. CDR3 length equals 18 residues. CDR3: CASSVSQSPRTSTDTQYF. CDR3 DNA sequence: TGTGCCAGCAGCGTGTCTCAGTCTCCCAGAACTAGCACAGATACGCAGTATTTT.

The chain couples TRBV4-1 to TRBJ2-7; D is possibly TRBD2 (5 bases). V lost 4 bases to trimming and J lost 4 bases, with 8 bases between them. The CDR3 covers 12 residues. Germline V gives CDR1 MGHRA, CDR2 YSYEKL. The chain's CDR3 is CASSPGGYEQYF. CDR3 bases: TGCGCCAGCAGCCCCGGAGGATACGAGCAGTACTTC.

This rearrangement joins TRBV28 to TRBJ1-4; D may be TRBD1 (5 bases). The CDR3 has 14 residues. V lost 4 bases and J 4 bases, leaving 10 bases between the germline ends. CDR1 is MDHEN and CDR2 is SYDVKM in the germline V gene. This CDR3 is CASSSGLGNEKLFF. CDR3 in DNA: TGTGCCAGCAGTTCGGGACTAGGTAATGAAAAACTGTTTTTT.

This chain links TRBV28 with TRBJ2-5; D remains ambiguous. V was cut by 6 bases and J by 5 bases, with 10 bases left in between. Germline-derived CDR1 and CDR2 are MDHEN and SYDVKM. The CDR3 runs 12 residues. As DNA, the CDR3 is TGTGCCAGCAGGTCCCCGGTGGAGACCCAGTACTTC. It codes for CASRSPVETQYF.

This chain uses TRBV4-3 with TRBJ1-1, with 8 bases aligning to TRBD1. Germline-derived CDR1 and CDR2 are LGHNA and YSLEER. The trim removed 4 bases at V and 3 bases at J, leaving 10 bases unmatched. This CDR3 is built from 16 residues. In nucleotides, the CDR3 is TGCGCCAGCAGCCGCTCGACAGGGGCGCGGTACACTGAAGCTTTCTTT. Its protein product is CASSRSTGARYTEAFF.

The rearrangement joins TRBV5-1 to TRBJ1-2; TRBD1 is a possible D gene (5 bases). V lost 1 base, J lost 5 bases, and 12 bases lay in between. Germline V CDR1 and CDR2: SGHRS, YFSETQ. The CDR3 contains 14 residues. The CDR3 bases are TGCGCCAGCAGCTTGACTCAGGGCCATTATGGCTACACCTTC. Its protein product is CASSLTQGHYGYTF.

The chain is built from TRBV27 and TRBJ1-5, with D possibly TRBD1 on 5 matching bases. V dropped 5 bases and J dropped 3 bases, with 14 bases sitting between them. Germline CDR1 reads MNHEY; CDR2 reads SMNVEV (reference sequence). The CDR3 length is 15 residues. CDR3 loop: CASSTAGFTNQPQHF. The CDR3 nucleotides read TGTGCCAGCAGTACCGCAGGGTTTACCAATCAGCCCCAGCATTTT.

This chain connects TRBV7-9 to TRBJ1-1; D call uncertain. The CDR3 consists of 12 residues. The V end lost 4 bases, the J end lost 6 bases, and 9 bases lay between the germline ends. Per the germline V gene, CDR1 is SEHNR and CDR2 is FQNEAQ (reference sequence). CDR3 coding DNA: TGTGCCAGCAGCTCCACCGGGGCTGAAGCTTTCTTT. Amino acid sequence: CASSSTGAEAFF.

For this clone: The same CDR3 can be traced to other DNA sequences in this sample. This sequence joins TRBV9 and TRBJ2-1; either TRBD1 or TRBD2 may fit D (6 bases each). This CDR3 spans 13 amino acids. V lost 3 bases to trimming and J lost 7 bases, with 11 bases between them. CDR1 is SGDLS, CDR2 YYNGEE, per germline. CDR3 in amino acids: CASSGRRGNEQFF. The CDR3 DNA follows: TGTGCCAGCAGCGGACGGAGGGGGAATGAGCAGTTCTTC.

The CDR3 loop is CASSIAGGADTEAFF. The CDR3 DNA is TGTGCCAGTAGTATAGCCGGAGGAGCGGACACTGAAGCTTTCTTT. The V call is TRBV19, the J call TRBJ1-1; D ambiguous. Germline V gene sequence: CDR1 LNHDA, CDR2 SQIVND (reference sequence). The V gene lost 1 base and the J gene lost 3 bases, with 12 bases spanning the gap. This CDR3 has 15 amino acids.

This clone was seen more than once but under ten times. The chain has TRBV7-2 and TRBJ2-1, with 9 bases identical to TRBD2. This CDR3 comprises 15 residues. J lost 2 bases, V lost 5 bases, and 4 bases had no gene match. Germline loops: CDR1 SGHTA, CDR2 FQGNSA. The CDR3 spells CASSISGGTYNEQFF. The CDR3 DNA reads as TGTGCCAGCAGCATCAGCGGGGGGACCTACAATGAGCAGTTCTTC.

This chain connects TRBV7-2 to TRBJ2-7; 7 positions agree with TRBD2. Germline CDR1 is SGHTA and CDR2 is FQGNSA. V lost 3 bases, J lost 5 bases, and 10 bases stayed unmatched. CDR3 size: 15 residues. The CDR3 DNA reads as TGTGCCAGCAGCTTCCGCAGGGCGGGAGTGGACGAGCAGTACTTC. Its protein product is CASSFRRAGVDEQYF.

This chain links TRBV9 with TRBJ2-1; D uncertain. Trimming left V 3 bases short and J 5 bases short, with 6 bases between. In germline, CDR1 is SGDLS, CDR2 YYNGEE. CDR3 size: 12 residues. The CDR3 reads CASSDRDNEQFF. The DNA of the CDR3 is TGTGCCAGCAGCGATAGGGACAATGAGCAGTTCTTC. The complete variable domain, with remaining parts taken from reference TRBV9 and TRBJ2-1, reads DSGVTQTPKHLITATGQRVTLRCSPRSGDLSVYWYQQSLDQGLQFLIQYYNGEERAKGNILERFSAQQFPDLHSELNLSSLELGDSALYFCASSDRDNEQFFGPGTRLTVL.

V is TRBV5-4 and J is TRBJ2-7; 7 nucleotides line up with TRBD1. The CDR3 length is 14 residues. V was clipped by 3 bases and J by 4 bases; unmatched bases: 7. Germline V gene sequence: CDR1 SGHNT, CDR2 YYREEE (reference sequence). For the CDR3, the DNA is TGTGCCAGCAGCTCGGGACAGTCTATTTACGAGCAGTACTTC. Translation gives CASSSGQSIYEQYF.

The gene calls are TRBV12-5 and TRBJ1-6; 7 positions agree with TRBD1. The CDR3 has 20 residues. Germline V CDR1 and CDR2: LGHNT, FRNRAP. The trim removed 0 bases at V and 3 bases at J, leaving 14 bases unmatched. CDR3 bases: TGTGCTAGTGGTTTGGTCCAAGGTCCGTCGACAGGGAACTATAATTCACCCCTCCACTTT. The encoded protein is CASGLVQGPSTGNYNSPLHF. The entire variable domain, with the rest obtained from reference TRBV12-5 and TRBJ1-6, is as follows: DARVTQTPRHKVTEMGQEVTMRCQPILGHNTVFWYRQTMMQGLELLAYFRNRAPLDDSGMPKDRFSAEMPDATLATLKIQPSEPRDSAVYFCASGLVQGPSTGNYNSPLHFGNGTRLTVT.

The CDR3 DNA sequence: TGCAGCGTTGAAGATCGGGATAGCGGGGATTACGAGCAGTACTTC. This sequence encodes CSVEDRDSGDYEQYF. This chain connects TRBV29-1 to TRBJ2-7, with 8 nucleotides matching TRBD2. The germline V gene has CDR1 SQVTM and CDR2 ANQGSEA. V lost 0 bases, J lost 4 bases, and 8 bases stayed unmatched. The CDR3 is 15 residues long.

V gene TRBV29-1 combines with J gene TRBJ2-7; possible D gene TRBD2, 5 bases. The CDR3 spans 13 residues. Germline V gene lookup returns CDR1 SQVTM and CDR2 ANQGSEA. With 7 bases removed from V and 6 bases from J, the gap between germline ends came to 19 bases. The CDR3 here is CSGSASGSLEQYF. In nucleotides, the CDR3 is TGCAGCGGGTCAGCGAGCGGCTCCCTCGAGCAGTACTTC.

This clone is large within its sample. The rearrangement joins TRBV28 to TRBJ1-4; D unresolved. The germline CDR1 and CDR2 sequences are MDHEN and SYDVKM. The ends were cut back, 8 bases at V and 5 bases at J, with 12 bases in the middle. This CDR3 region has 13 residues. In DNA form, the CDR3 reads TGTGCCAGCTGCGGGATGGGGAATGAAAAACTGTTTTTT. The encoded protein is CASCGMGNEKLFF.